This entry lists 18 T cell receptor beta chains sequenced from one sample in a study of T cells in Graves' hyperthyroidism and ophthalmopathy. There were TCR beta CDR3 regions amplified from RNA transcripts. HTBI primers drove first-round RT-PCR of the TCR CDR3. TCRdb independently ran MiXCR on the multiplex PCR reads; one entry per CDR3 protein. The sample lists 400,000 to 500,000 distinct CDR3 sequences; under 15% were seen once. Specimen: blood. These receptors were taken from a young woman with Graves' hyperthyroidism.

This chain uses TRBV5-1 with TRBJ2-5; 12 bases fit TRBD2. The CDR3 totals 19 residues. Germline V lookup: CDR1 SGHRS, CDR2 YFSETQ. The J segment lost 1 base and the V segment lost 0 bases, leaving 10 bases of the junction unmatched. The CDR3 is CASSLGGLAGDPVQETQYF. The CDR3 coding sequence is TGCGCCAGCAGCTTGGGGGGACTAGCGGGTGACCCCGTCCAAGAGACCCAGTACTTC.

This clonotype was counted ten times or more. The rearrangement uses TRBV27 and TRBJ2-1; a possible D gene is TRBD2 (6 bases). The CDR3 runs to 15 residues. Trimming removed 5 bases from V and 7 bases from J, with 18 bases in between. Germline CDR1 MNHEY, CDR2 SMNVEV (reference sequence). The CDR3 nucleotides read TGTGCCAGCAGTCCCCGGGGGACCTGGGGGAATGAGCAGTTCTTC. Protein product: CASSPRGTWGNEQFF.

This clonotype was seen at least ten times. The chain is built from TRBV20-1 and TRBJ2-1; a possible D gene is TRBD2 (5 bases). Germline loops: CDR1 DFQATT, CDR2 SNEGSKA (reference sequence). Trimming cost V 1 base and J 1 base, with 14 bases left between them. The CDR3 covers 16 residues. DNA of the CDR3: TGCAGTGCTAGAGTTGCTGGTAGGGAGTCCTACAATGAGCAGTTCTTC. This sequence encodes CSARVAGRESYNEQFF.

This clonotype has a count of ten or more. This chain connects TRBV5-1 to TRBJ2-2; TRBD2 agrees at 11 bases. Germline CDR1 is SGHRS and CDR2 is YFSETQ. This CDR3 region has 18 residues. V shed 4 bases, J shed 3 bases, and the junction held 11 bases outside the gene matches. CDR3 amino acids: CASSRTGTSGLHTGELFF. CDR3 sequence (DNA): TGCGCCAGCAGCAGAACCGGGACTAGCGGCCTCCACACCGGGGAGCTGTTTTTT.

The chain recombines TRBV19 with TRBJ1-5; D ambiguous. Germline values: CDR1 LNHDA, CDR2 SQIVND (reference sequence). This CDR3 region has 16 residues. Trimming removed 5 bases from V and 5 bases from J, with 19 bases in between. The CDR3 coding sequence is TGTGCCAGTAGTGTCAGAGGTCCTTCAGTAGATCAGCCCCAGCATTTT. It codes for CASSVRGPSVDQPQHF.

This clonotype was counted at least ten times. The gene calls are TRBV5-6 and TRBJ2-1; D gene unclear. V gave up 7 bases and J gave up 0 bases, with 20 bases separating them. The germline gives CDR1 SGHDT, CDR2 YYEEEE. This CDR3 spans 17 amino acids. CDR3 nucleotides: TGTGCCAGCGCCCTTGGAGCTCCCCGCTACTCCTACAATGAGCAGTTCTTC. It is translated as CASALGAPRYSYNEQFF.

This clonotype has more than one count but fewer than ten. This chain uses TRBV19 with TRBJ1-1, with D perhaps TRBD1 (6 bases). The V end was cut by 6 bases, the J end by 6 bases, with 17 bases between. Germline V lookup: CDR1 LNHDA, CDR2 SQIVND (reference sequence). CDR3 length equals 14 residues. CDR3 amino acids: CASRGRGGASEAFF. The CDR3 DNA is TGTGCCAGTAGAGGGCGCGGGGGGGCGTCTGAAGCTTTCTTT. The variable domain in full, completed from reference TRBV19 and TRBJ1-1, reads DGGITQSPKYLFRKEGQNVTLSCEQNLNHDAMYWYRQDPGQGLRLIYYSQIVNDFQKGDIAEGYSVSREKKESFPLTVTSAQKNPTAFYLCASRGRGGASEAFFGQGTRLTVV.

Ten or more counts support this clonotype. The V and J genes are TRBV12-3 or TRBV12-4 and TRBJ2-7; no firm D call. The CDR3 runs to 13 residues. Trimming took off 1 base at V and 1 base at J, with 5 bases between the two ends. The CDR3 region is CASSLGPSYEQYF. CDR3 bases: TGTGCCAGCAGTTTAGGACCATCCTACGAGCAGTACTTC.

The chain has TRBV15 and TRBJ2-3; 10 nucleotides align to TRBD2. From germline, CDR1 is LNHNV and CDR2 YYDKDF (reference sequence). With 6 bases clipped from V and 6 bases from J, the junction kept 9 bases outside the gene matches. The CDR3 covers 15 residues. For the CDR3, the DNA is TGTGCCACCAGTTTGAGCGGGAGGGCCCTCGATACGCAGTATTTT. It specifies CATSLSGRALDTQYF.

This clonotype was recorded many times. The rearrangement uses TRBV2 and TRBJ1-5; a possible D gene is TRBD1 (6 bases). Germline lookup yields CDR1 SNHLY and CDR2 FYNNEI. The CDR3 sequence is 14 residues long. The V and J ends lost 5 bases and 7 bases respectively, with 15 bases between them. In DNA, the CDR3 is TGTGCCAGCAGTTCCGGGACAAAGGTCCAGCCCCAGCATTTT. Translating it yields CASSSGTKVQPQHF.

There are many counts of this clonotype. The chain links TRBV5-1 to TRBJ2-3, with TRBD2 matching 8 bases. This CDR3 spans 16 amino acids. Germline trimming cut 3 bases from V and 2 bases from J; bases unmatched to any gene: 8. CDR1 and CDR2 from the germline V gene are SGHRS and YFSETQ. DNA for the CDR3: TGCGCCAGCAGCTATTCTAGCGGGTCTAACACAGATACGCAGTATTTT. Translating it yields CASSYSSGSNTDTQYF.

The chain couples TRBV5-1 to TRBJ2-5; D may match TRBD1 or TRBD2 (5 bases each). Germline V lookup: CDR1 SGHRS, CDR2 YFSETQ. V was cut by 4 bases and J by 5 bases, with 18 bases left in between. CDR3 length: 15 residues. The CDR3 spells CASSPGRRVGETQYF. The CDR3 nucleotides are TGCGCCAGCAGCCCGGGGCGGAGAGTTGGGGAGACCCAGTACTTC.

This clonotype came up many times. This rearrangement joins TRBV10-3 to TRBJ2-7; 8 bases agree with TRBD1. This CDR3 comprises 14 residues. Looked up from germline, CDR1 is ENHRY and CDR2 is SYGVKD. Unmatched junction bases numbered 3, after V lost 0 bases and J lost 5 bases. As DNA, the CDR3 is TGTGCCATCAGTGAGTCCGGGACAGGAGACGAGCAGTACTTC. Its protein is CAISESGTGDEQYF.

This clonotype has at least ten counts. In DNA form, the CDR3 reads TGCAGCCCTGACAGGGGCCTGAACACTGAAGCTTTCTTT. As protein: CSPDRGLNTEAFF. This chain joins TRBV29-1 and TRBJ1-1; 8 positions match TRBD1. V lost 8 bases and J lost 0; bases outside the gene matches: 5. The CDR3 length is 13 residues. Germline-derived CDR1 and CDR2 are SQVTM and ANQGSEA.

This clonotype appeared many times. This rearrangement joins TRBV11-1 to TRBJ2-1, with D unclear. The germline V gene has CDR1 SGHAT and CDR2 FQDESV (reference sequence). The CDR3 contains 13 residues. Trimming took off 2 bases at V and 5 bases at J, with 7 bases between the two ends. CDR3 protein: CASSLNADNEQFF. The CDR3 DNA sequence: TGTGCCAGCAGCTTAAATGCGGACAATGAGCAGTTCTTC.

This clonotype has a handful of counts. This chain connects TRBV29-1 to TRBJ1-5, with 10 bases aligning to TRBD1. CDR1 is SQVTM and CDR2 is ANQGSEA in the germline V gene. CDR3 length: 13 amino acids. With V trimmed by 4 bases and J by 5 bases, 2 bases remained unmatched. The CDR3 sequence: CSVGGTGDQPQHF. In DNA form, the CDR3 reads TGCAGCGTTGGCGGGACAGGGGATCAGCCCCAGCATTTT.

There are a few counts of this clonotype. V gene TRBV5-5 combines with J gene TRBJ2-7; 8 bases map to TRBD2. CDR1 is SGHKS, CDR2 YYEKEE, per germline (reference sequence). The CDR3 consists of 15 residues. CDR3 region: CASSFRAGALYEQCV. DNA for the CDR3: TGTGCCAGCAGCTTTAGAGCGGGAGCTCTCTACGAGCAGTGCGTC.

The chain uses TRBV20-1 and TRBJ2-7; TRBD1 might be the D (6 bases). The germline V gene has CDR1 DFQATT and CDR2 SNEGSKA (reference sequence). Trimming took 3 bases from V and 2 from J, leaving 14 bases between them. The CDR3 loop spans 14 amino acids. The CDR3 protein is CSASLQGLPYEQYF. As DNA, the CDR3 is TGCAGTGCTAGTCTACAGGGTTTGCCCTACGAGCAGTACTTC.